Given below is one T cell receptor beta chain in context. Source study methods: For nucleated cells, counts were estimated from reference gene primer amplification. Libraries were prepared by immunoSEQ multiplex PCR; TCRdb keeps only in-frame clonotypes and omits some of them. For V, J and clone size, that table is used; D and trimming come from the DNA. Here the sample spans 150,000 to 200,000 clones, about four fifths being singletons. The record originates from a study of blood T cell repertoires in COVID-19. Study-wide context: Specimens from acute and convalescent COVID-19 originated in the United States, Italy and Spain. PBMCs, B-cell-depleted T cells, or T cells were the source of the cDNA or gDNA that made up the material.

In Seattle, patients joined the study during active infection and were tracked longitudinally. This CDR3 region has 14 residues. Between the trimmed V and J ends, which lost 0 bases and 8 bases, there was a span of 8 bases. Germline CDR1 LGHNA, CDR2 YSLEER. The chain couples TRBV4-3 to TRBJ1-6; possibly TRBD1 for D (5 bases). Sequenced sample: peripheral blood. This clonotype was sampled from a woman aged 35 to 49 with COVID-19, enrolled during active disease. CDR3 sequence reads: CASSQDWGDSPLHF. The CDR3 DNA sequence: TGCGCCAGCAGCCAAGATTGGGGGGATTCACCCCTCCACTTT.